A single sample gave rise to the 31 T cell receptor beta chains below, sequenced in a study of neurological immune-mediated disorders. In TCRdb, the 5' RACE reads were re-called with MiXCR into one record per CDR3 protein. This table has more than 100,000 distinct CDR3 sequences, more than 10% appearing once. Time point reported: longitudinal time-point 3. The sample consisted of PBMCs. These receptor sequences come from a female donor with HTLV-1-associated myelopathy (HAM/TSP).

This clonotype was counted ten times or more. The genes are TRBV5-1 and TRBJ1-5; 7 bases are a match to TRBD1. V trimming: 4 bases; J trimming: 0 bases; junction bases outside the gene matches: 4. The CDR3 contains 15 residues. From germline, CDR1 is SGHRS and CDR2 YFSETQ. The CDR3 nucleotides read TGCGCCAGCAGCCGAGGACAGGATAGCAATCAGCCCCAGCATTTT. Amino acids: CASSRGQDSNQPQHF.

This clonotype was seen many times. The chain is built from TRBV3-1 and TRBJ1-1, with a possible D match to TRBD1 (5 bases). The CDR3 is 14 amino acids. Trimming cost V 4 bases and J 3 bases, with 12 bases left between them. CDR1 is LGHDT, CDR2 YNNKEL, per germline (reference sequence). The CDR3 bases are TGTGCCAGCAGCCCCGTGGGGACTGACACTGAAGCTTTCTTT. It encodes CASSPVGTDTEAFF.

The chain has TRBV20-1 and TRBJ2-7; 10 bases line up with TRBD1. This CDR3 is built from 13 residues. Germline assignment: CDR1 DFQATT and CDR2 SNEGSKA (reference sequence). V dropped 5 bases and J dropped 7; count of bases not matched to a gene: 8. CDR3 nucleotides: TGCAGTGCTGGGGACAGGGGTCGGGTAGAGCAGTACTTC. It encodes CSAGDRGRVEQYF.

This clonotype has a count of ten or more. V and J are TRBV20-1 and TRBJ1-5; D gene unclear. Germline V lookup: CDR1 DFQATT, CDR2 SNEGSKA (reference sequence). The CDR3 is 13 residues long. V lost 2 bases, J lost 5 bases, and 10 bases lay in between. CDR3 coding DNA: TGCAGTGCTAGAAAGGAATCGGATCAGCCCCAGCATTTT. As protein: CSARKESDQPQHF.

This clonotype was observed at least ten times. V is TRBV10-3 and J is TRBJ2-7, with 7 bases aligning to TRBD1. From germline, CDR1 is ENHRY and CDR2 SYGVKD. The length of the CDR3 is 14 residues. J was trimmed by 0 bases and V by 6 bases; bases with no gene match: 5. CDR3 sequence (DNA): TGTGCCATCAGAGGAGACAGGGACTCCTACGAGCAGTACTTC. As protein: CAIRGDRDSYEQYF.

The CDR3 nucleotides are TGTGCCAGCAGTCGACTCGGGAATACCTACGAGCAGTACTTC. Translating it yields CASSRLGNTYEQYF. The chain couples TRBV27 to TRBJ2-7; TRBD2 is a possible D gene (5 bases). V dropped 5 bases and J dropped 2 bases, with 13 bases sitting between them. CDR1 is MNHEY and CDR2 is SMNVEV in the germline V gene (reference sequence). The CDR3 is made up of 14 amino acids.

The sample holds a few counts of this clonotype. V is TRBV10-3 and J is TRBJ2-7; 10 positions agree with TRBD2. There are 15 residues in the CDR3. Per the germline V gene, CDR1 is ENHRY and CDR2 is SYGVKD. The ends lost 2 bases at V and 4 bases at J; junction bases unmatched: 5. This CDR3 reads CAISEIAGGDYEQYF. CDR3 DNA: TGTGCCATCAGTGAGATAGCGGGGGGAGATTACGAGCAGTACTTC.

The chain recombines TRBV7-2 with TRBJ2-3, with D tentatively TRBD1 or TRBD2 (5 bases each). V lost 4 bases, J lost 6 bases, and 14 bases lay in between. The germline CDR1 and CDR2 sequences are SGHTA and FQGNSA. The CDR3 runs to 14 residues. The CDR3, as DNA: TGTGCCAGCAGCTCCCGGGACCCAAGGGATACGCAGTATTTT. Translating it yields CASSSRDPRDTQYF.

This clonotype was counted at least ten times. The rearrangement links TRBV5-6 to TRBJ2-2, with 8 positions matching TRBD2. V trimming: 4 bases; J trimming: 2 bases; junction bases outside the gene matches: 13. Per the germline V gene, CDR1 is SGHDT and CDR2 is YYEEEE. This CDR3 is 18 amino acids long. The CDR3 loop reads CASSPIFSSGGNTGELFF. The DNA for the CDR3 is TGTGCCAGCAGCCCTATTTTTTCGAGCGGGGGAAACACCGGGGAGCTGTTTTTT.

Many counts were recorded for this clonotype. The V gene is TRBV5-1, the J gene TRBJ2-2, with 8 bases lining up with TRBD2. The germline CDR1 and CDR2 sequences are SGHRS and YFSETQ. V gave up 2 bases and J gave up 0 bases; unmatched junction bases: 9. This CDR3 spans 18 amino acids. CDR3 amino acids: CASSFPVTAGANTGELFF. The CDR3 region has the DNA TGCGCCAGCAGCTTTCCGGTGACAGCGGGGGCGAACACCGGGGAGCTGTTTTTT.

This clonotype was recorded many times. Written as DNA, the CDR3 is TGCGCCAGCGGGACAGGGGACGCAGATACGCAGTATTTT. This translates into CASGTGDADTQYF. J is TRBJ2-3 and V is TRBV5-1; 10 bases fit TRBD1. The CDR3 is 13 residues long. Germline V lookup: CDR1 SGHRS, CDR2 YFSETQ. V lost 7 bases and J lost 4; bases outside the gene matches: 3.

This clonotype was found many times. The DNA for the CDR3 is TGCAGTGCAACTACTAGCGGGGGGGTGTTAGAGACCCAGTACTTC. Amino acids: CSATTSGGVLETQYF. This sequence joins TRBV20-1 and TRBJ2-5; 13 bases align to TRBD2. Germline V gene sequence: CDR1 DFQATT, CDR2 SNEGSKA (reference sequence). The J segment lost 4 bases and the V segment lost 6 bases, leaving 8 bases of the junction unmatched. The CDR3 has 15 residues.

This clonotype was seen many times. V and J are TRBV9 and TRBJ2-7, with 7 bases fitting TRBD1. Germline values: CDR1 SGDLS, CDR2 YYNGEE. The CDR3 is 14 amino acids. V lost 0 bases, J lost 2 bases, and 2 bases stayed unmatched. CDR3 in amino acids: CASSVETGPYEQYF. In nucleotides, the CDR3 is TGTGCCAGCAGCGTAGAGACAGGGCCCTACGAGCAGTACTTC.

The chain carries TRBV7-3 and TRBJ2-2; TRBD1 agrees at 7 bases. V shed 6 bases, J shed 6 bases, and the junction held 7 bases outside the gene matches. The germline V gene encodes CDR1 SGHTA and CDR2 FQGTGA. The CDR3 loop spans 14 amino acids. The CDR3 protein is CASRLATGPGELFF. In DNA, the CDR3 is TGTGCCAGCAGGTTGGCGACAGGGCCCGGGGAGCTGTTTTTT.

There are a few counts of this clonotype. CDR3 amino acids: CASSLLDSPKNIQYF. The CDR3 bases are TGCGCCAGCAGCTTGCTCGACAGCCCCAAAAACATTCAGTACTTC. The rearrangement joins TRBV5-1 to TRBJ2-4; maybe TRBD1 (5 bases). Looked up from germline, CDR1 is SGHRS and CDR2 is YFSETQ. The CDR3 is made up of 15 amino acids. V lost 1 base and J 2 bases, leaving 10 bases between the germline ends.

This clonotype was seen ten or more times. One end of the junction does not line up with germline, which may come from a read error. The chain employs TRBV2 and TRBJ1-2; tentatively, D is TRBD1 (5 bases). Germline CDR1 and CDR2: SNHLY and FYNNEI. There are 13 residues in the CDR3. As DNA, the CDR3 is TGTGCCAGCAGGGAGGACACTAACCATGGCTACACCTTC. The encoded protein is CASREDTNHGYTF.

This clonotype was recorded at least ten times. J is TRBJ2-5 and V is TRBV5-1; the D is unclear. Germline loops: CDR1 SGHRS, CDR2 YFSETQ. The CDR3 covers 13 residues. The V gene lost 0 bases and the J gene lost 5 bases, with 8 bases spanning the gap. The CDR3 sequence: CASSLGLRETQYF. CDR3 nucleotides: TGCGCCAGCAGCTTGGGTCTTAGGGAGACCCAGTACTTC.

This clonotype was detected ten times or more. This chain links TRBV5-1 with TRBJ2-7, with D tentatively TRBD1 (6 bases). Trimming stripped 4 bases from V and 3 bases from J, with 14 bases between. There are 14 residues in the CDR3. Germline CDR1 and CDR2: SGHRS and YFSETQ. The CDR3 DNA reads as TGCGCCAGCAGCGGTGACAGGTTTAACTACGAGCAGTACTTC. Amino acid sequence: CASSGDRFNYEQYF.

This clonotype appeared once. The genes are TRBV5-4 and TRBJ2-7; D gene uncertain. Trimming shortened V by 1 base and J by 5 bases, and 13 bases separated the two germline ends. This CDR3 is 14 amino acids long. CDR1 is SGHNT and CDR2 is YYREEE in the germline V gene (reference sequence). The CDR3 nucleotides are TGTGCCAGCAGCTTGTACACTTCTCCCCACGAGCAGTACTTC. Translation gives CASSLYTSPHEQYF.

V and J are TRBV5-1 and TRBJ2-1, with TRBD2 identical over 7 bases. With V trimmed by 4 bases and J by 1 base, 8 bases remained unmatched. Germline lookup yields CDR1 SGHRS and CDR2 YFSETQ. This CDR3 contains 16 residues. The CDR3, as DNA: TGCGCCAGCAGCCTGCTAGGCGGGGGATCCTACAATGAGCAGTTCTTC. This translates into CASSLLGGGSYNEQFF.

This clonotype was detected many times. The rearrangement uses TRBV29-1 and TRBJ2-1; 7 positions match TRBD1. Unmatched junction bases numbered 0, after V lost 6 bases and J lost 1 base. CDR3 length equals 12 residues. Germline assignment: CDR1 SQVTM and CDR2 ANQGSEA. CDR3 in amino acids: CSVGQSYNEQFF. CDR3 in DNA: TGCAGCGTGGGACAGTCCTACAATGAGCAGTTCTTC.

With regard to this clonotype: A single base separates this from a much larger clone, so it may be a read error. This chain's CDR3 is CASSPTTNKNILYF. Written as DNA, the CDR3 is TGTGCCAGTAGCCCGACAACCAACAAAAACATTCTGTACTTC. The chain combines TRBV19 with TRBJ2-4; D remains unclear. Germline lookup yields CDR1 LNHDA and CDR2 SQIVND (reference sequence). The CDR3 sequence is 14 residues long.

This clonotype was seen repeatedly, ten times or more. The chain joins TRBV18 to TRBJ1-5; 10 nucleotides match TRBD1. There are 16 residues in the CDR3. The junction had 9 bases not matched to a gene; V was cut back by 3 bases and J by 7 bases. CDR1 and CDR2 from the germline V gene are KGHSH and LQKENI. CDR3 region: CASSPSGTGAEQPQHF. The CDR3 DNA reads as TGTGCCAGCTCACCTTCCGGGACAGGGGCGGAACAGCCCCAGCATTTT.

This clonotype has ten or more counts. The CDR3 sequence is CASSADGYNSPLHF. For the CDR3, the DNA is TGTGCCAGCAGCGCAGACGGTTATAATTCACCCCTCCACTTT. This sequence joins TRBV9 and TRBJ1-6; D is unclear. Germline V gene sequence: CDR1 SGDLS, CDR2 YYNGEE. The length of the CDR3 is 14 residues. Trimming took off 3 bases at V and 4 bases at J, with 8 bases between the two ends.

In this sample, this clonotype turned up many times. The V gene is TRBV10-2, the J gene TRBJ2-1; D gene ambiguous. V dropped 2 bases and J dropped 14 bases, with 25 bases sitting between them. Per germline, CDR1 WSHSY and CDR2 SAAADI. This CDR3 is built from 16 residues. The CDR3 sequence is CASSEEGETGAIKEFF. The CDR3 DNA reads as TGCGCCAGCAGTGAGGAAGGCGAAACGGGCGCTATAAAGGAGTTCTTC.

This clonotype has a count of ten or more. The CDR3: CSAPGHRTDTQYF. In DNA form, the CDR3 reads TGCAGTGCTCCGGGCCACCGCACAGATACGCAGTATTTT. This chain links TRBV20-1 with TRBJ2-3, with unresolved D. V lost 5 bases and J 1 base, leaving 10 bases between the germline ends. The germline V gene has CDR1 DFQATT and CDR2 SNEGSKA (reference sequence). The CDR3 covers 13 residues.

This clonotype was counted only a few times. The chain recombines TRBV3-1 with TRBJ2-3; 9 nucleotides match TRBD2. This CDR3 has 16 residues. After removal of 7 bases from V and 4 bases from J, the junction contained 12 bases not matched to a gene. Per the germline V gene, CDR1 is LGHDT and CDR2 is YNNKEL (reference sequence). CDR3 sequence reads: CASTRSASGVPDTQYF. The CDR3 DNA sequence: TGTGCCAGCACCCGATCGGCTAGCGGGGTACCAGATACGCAGTATTTT.

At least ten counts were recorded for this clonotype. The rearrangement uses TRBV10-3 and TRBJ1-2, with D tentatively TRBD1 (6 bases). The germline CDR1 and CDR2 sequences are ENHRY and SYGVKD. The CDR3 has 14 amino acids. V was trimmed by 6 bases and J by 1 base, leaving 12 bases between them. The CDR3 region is CAIRGLDSNYGYTF. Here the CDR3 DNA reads TGTGCCATCAGGGGACTGGACAGTAACTATGGCTACACCTTC.

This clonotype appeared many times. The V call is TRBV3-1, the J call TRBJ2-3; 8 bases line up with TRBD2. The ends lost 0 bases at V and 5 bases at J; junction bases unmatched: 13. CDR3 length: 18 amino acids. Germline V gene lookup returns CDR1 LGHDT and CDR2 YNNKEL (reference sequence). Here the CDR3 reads CASSQEMWAGGYGDTQYF. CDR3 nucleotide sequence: TGTGCCAGCAGCCAAGAAATGTGGGCGGGAGGATACGGAGATACGCAGTATTTT.

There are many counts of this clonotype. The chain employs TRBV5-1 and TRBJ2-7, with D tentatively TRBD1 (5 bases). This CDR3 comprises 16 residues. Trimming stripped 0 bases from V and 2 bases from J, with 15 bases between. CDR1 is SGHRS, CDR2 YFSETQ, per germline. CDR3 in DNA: TGCGCCAGCAGCTTGGGGGCCCCACAGGTAGCCTACGAGCAGTACTTC. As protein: CASSLGAPQVAYEQYF.

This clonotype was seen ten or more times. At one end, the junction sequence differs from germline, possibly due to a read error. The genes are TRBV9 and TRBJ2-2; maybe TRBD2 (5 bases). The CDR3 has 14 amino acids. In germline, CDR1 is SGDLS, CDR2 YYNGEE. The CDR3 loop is CASSVAASTGEMFF. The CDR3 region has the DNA TGTGCCAGCAGCGTAGCGGCAAGCACCGGGGAGATGTTTTTT.